Following are 30 T cell receptor beta chains from one sample sequenced in a study of blood T cell repertoires in COVID-19. Some clones are missing from TCRdb's copy, which holds only in-frame ones; the method was immunoSEQ multiplex PCR. The sample records around 150,000 clones, about nine tenths being singletons. What was sequenced was peripheral blood. Receptors were obtained from a man aged 45-65 years with active or convalescent COVID-19.

This chain uses TRBV27 with TRBJ2-3; 8 nucleotides align to TRBD2. V lost 5 bases to trimming and J lost 3 bases; unmatched junction nucleotides: 13. Per the germline V gene, CDR1 is MNHEY and CDR2 is SMNVEV (reference sequence). This CDR3 comprises 17 residues. CDR3 in amino acids: CASSKLKTSDRTDTQYF. The CDR3 coding sequence is TGTGCCAGCAGTAAACTTAAGACTAGCGACCGAACAGATACGCAGTATTTT.

The chain has TRBV10-2 and TRBJ2-7, with 7 bases that match TRBD1. The CDR3 is 13 amino acids. The junction had 5 bases not matched to a gene; V was cut back by 6 bases and J by 3 bases. CDR1 and CDR2 (germline): WSHSY, SAAADI. CDR3 sequence: CASRDREHYEQYF. The CDR3 nucleotides are TGCGCCAGCAGAGACAGGGAACACTACGAGCAGTACTTC.

The rearrangement uses TRBV18 and TRBJ2-7; TRBD2 matches at 12 bases. The V gene end was trimmed by 4 bases and the J gene end by 7 bases; junction bases not matched to a gene: 8. The germline CDR1 and CDR2 sequences are KGHSH and LQKENI. The CDR3 is 15 amino acids. The DNA of the CDR3 is TGTGCCAGCTCACGCCTAGCGGGAGGGGGACAAGAGCAGTACTTC. It encodes CASSRLAGGGQEQYF.

The rearrangement links TRBV16 to TRBJ1-1, with 7 positions matching TRBD1. With 4 bases clipped from V and 5 bases from J, the junction kept 7 bases outside the gene matches. The CDR3 runs to 14 residues. CDR1 KGHSY and CDR2 FQNENV come from the germline V gene. As DNA, the CDR3 is TGTGCCAGCAGCCCAGAGGCAGGGGGAACTGAAGCTTTCTTT. As protein: CASSPEAGGTEAFF.

This clone was found once. DNA of the CDR3: TGTGCCAGCAGTTTCTCCCTAGCGGGGTCCTACGAGCAGTACTTC. This encodes CASSFSLAGSYEQYF. The J gene is TRBJ2-7, the V gene TRBV27, with 9 bases lining up with TRBD2. After removal of 3 bases from V and 1 base from J, the junction contained 4 bases not matched to a gene. The CDR3 totals 15 residues. Germline V gives CDR1 MNHEY, CDR2 SMNVEV (reference sequence).

V gene TRBV5-1 combines with J gene TRBJ2-2; D may be TRBD1 (6 bases). V lost 9 bases and J lost 4, with 16 bases in between. Germline V gene lookup returns CDR1 SGHRS and CDR2 YFSETQ. The length of the CDR3 is 14 residues. DNA of the CDR3: TGCGCCACCGCGGACAGCGGTGGCACCGGGGAGCTGTTTTTT. It codes for CATADSGGTGELFF. Supplemented by reference TRBV5-1 and TRBJ2-2, the full variable domain reads KAGVTQTPRYLIKTRGQQVTLSCSPISGHRSVSWYQQTPGQGLQFLFEYFSETQRNKGNFPGRFSGRQFSNSRSEMNVSTLELGDSALYLCATADSGGTGELFFGEGSRLTVL.

The rearrangement links TRBV10-3 to TRBJ2-7; D is possibly TRBD1 (6 bases). V gave up 5 bases and J gave up 3 bases, with 11 bases separating them. Germline V CDR1 and CDR2: ENHRY, SYGVKD. The CDR3 runs 13 residues. The CDR3 DNA is TGTGCCATCAGTAGGGACACCGGCTACGAGCAGTACTTC. Translation: CAISRDTGYEQYF.

This chain uses TRBV28 with TRBJ2-7; TRBD1 agrees at 8 bases. The length of the CDR3 is 14 residues. With V trimmed by 7 bases and J by 3 bases, 8 bases remained unmatched. Germline V gene sequence: CDR1 MDHEN, CDR2 SYDVKM. The DNA for the CDR3 is TGTGCCAGCACTGCCTTAACAGGGGGCTACGAGCAGTACTTC. Translated: CASTALTGGYEQYF.

V is TRBV11-3 and J is TRBJ1-1; 8 nucleotides line up with TRBD1. Germline trimming cut 2 bases from V and 7 bases from J; bases unmatched to any gene: 15. Germline V gives CDR1 SGHNT, CDR2 YENEEA. The CDR3 is 17 residues long. The CDR3 here is CASSLLEGARGLIEAFF. The DNA of the CDR3 is TGTGCCAGCAGCTTACTCGAAGGGGCCAGGGGGCTTATTGAAGCTTTCTTT. Full variable domain (rest looked up from reference TRBV11-3 and TRBJ1-1): EAGVVQSPRYKIIEKKQPVAFWCNPISGHNTLYWYLQNLGQGPELLIRYENEEAVDDSQLPKDRFSAERLKGVDSTLKIQPAELGDSAVYLCASSLLEGARGLIEAFFGQGTRLTVV.

The J gene is TRBJ1-1, the V gene TRBV19; D remains unclear. The CDR3 sequence is 14 residues long. The germline V and J ends were trimmed by 5 bases and 6 bases, with 16 bases remaining between them. Germline V gene data show CDR1 as LNHDA and CDR2 as SQIVND (reference sequence). The CDR3 DNA is TGTGCCAGTAGTCCCATGGGCCGCAAGGCTGAAGCTTTCTTT. Translated, it gives CASSPMGRKAEAFF. Full variable domain (missing parts from reference TRBV19 and TRBJ1-1): DGGITQSPKYLFRKEGQNVTLSCEQNLNHDAMYWYRQDPGQGLRLIYYSQIVNDFQKGDIAEGYSVSREKKESFPLTVTSAQKNPTAFYLCASSPMGRKAEAFFGQGTRLTVV.

CDR3 sequence: CASSARGDSSYNEQFF. As DNA, the CDR3 is TGTGCCAGCAGCGCAAGGGGCGATAGCTCCTACAATGAGCAGTTCTTC. J is TRBJ2-1 and V is TRBV7-9; the D gene is possibly TRBD1 (5 bases). With 5 bases removed from V and 0 bases from J, the gap between germline ends came to 14 bases. The V gene's germline CDR1 is SEHNR and CDR2 FQNEAQ (reference sequence). The CDR3 sequence is 16 residues long.

V gene TRBV21-1 combines with J gene TRBJ2-3; the D call TRBD2 from the table was never checked on the DNA. TRBV21-1 is assigned pseudogene status. This CDR3 has 14 amino acids. The CDR3 loop is CAGGLAGGPDTQYF. The CDR3 DNA sequence: TGTGCCGGGGGACTAGCGGGAGGCCCCGATACGCAGTATTTT.

The chain carries TRBV29-1 and TRBJ2-7; D might be TRBD1 (6 bases). The CDR3 runs to 13 residues. The V end lost 7 bases, the J end lost 2 bases, and 15 bases lay between the germline ends. Germline V gene data show CDR1 as SQVTM and CDR2 as ANQGSEA. The CDR3 nucleotides are TGCAGCGCTGGCTACAGGGTGCCCTACGAGCAGTACTTC. Translating it yields CSAGYRVPYEQYF.

The chain links TRBV28 to TRBJ1-5; possibly TRBD1 for D (6 bases). The V and J ends lost 10 bases and 3 bases respectively, with 16 bases between them. The V gene's germline CDR1 is MDHEN and CDR2 SYDVKM. This CDR3 has 14 amino acids. CDR3 DNA: TGTGCCATCGGCGACAGGTTTCTCAATCAGCCCCAGCATTTT. Protein sequence: CAIGDRFLNQPQHF.

The chain joins TRBV2 to TRBJ2-1; 12 nucleotides match TRBD2. Trimming took 4 bases from V and 8 from J; bases not matched to a gene: 6. From germline, CDR1 is SNHLY and CDR2 FYNNEI. This CDR3 region has 15 residues. The CDR3 DNA follows: TGTGCCAGCAGTGTACTAGCGGGAGGCTCTCATGAGCAGTTCTTC. It yields the protein CASSVLAGGSHEQFF.

This clone was observed a few times. The genes are TRBV27 and TRBJ2-7; TRBD1 matches at 8 bases. V lost 8 bases to trimming and J lost 5 bases; unmatched junction nucleotides: 11. CDR3 length: 14 residues. The germline gives CDR1 MNHEY, CDR2 SMNVEV (reference sequence). The CDR3 loop reads CASAKDRVSHEQYF. The CDR3 DNA sequence: TGTGCCAGCGCGAAGGACAGGGTATCCCACGAGCAGTACTTC.

The V call is TRBV10-2, the J call TRBJ1-2; TRBD1 agrees at 8 bases. With 0 bases clipped from V and 6 bases from J, the junction kept 3 bases outside the gene matches. The CDR3 runs 14 residues. Per germline, CDR1 WSHSY and CDR2 SAAADI. The CDR3 coding sequence is TGCGCCAGCAGTGAGTCGCGGACAGGGAATGGCTACACCTTC. Amino acid sequence: CASSESRTGNGYTF.

The genes are TRBV27 and TRBJ1-2; 8 nucleotides align to TRBD1. CDR1 and CDR2 (germline): MNHEY, SMNVEV (reference sequence). The ends lost 6 bases at V and 2 bases at J; junction bases unmatched: 5. The length of the CDR3 is 14 residues. CDR3 bases: TGTGCCAGCAGCCGCGGGACAGGAAACTATGGCTACACCTTC. This codes for CASSRGTGNYGYTF.

The chain has TRBV5-1 and TRBJ1-3; no reliable D call. The V gene's germline CDR1 is SGHRS and CDR2 YFSETQ. Deletions cut 0 bases from V and 8 bases from J, with 12 bases between. The length of the CDR3 is 14 residues. The CDR3 is CASSLEGGSDTIYF. The CDR3 DNA is TGCGCCAGCAGCTTGGAAGGAGGGAGCGACACCATATATTTT.

A single count supports this clone. The chain joins TRBV19 to TRBJ1-5; D unclear. CDR3 length: 14 residues. V lost 3 bases, J lost 4 bases, and 10 bases lay in between. Per germline, CDR1 LNHDA and CDR2 SQIVND (reference sequence). The CDR3 reads CASSIADYNQPQHF. DNA for the CDR3: TGTGCCAGTAGTATTGCAGACTATAATCAGCCCCAGCATTTT.

The genes are TRBV18 and TRBJ2-1; 9 nucleotides line up with TRBD2. This CDR3 comprises 17 residues. Germline V gene sequence: CDR1 KGHSH, CDR2 LQKENI. The J segment lost 2 bases and the V segment lost 1 base, leaving 6 bases of the junction unmatched. CDR3 amino acids: CASSPLRRLAAYNEQFF. CDR3 in DNA: TGTGCCAGCTCACCACTCAGAAGACTAGCGGCCTACAATGAGCAGTTCTTC.

This clone is a singleton in its sample. The chain couples TRBV5-1 to TRBJ1-1; the D gene is possibly TRBD1 (5 bases). The V end was cut by 5 bases, the J end by 7 bases, with 18 bases between. The CDR3 totals 14 residues. From germline, CDR1 is SGHRS and CDR2 YFSETQ. In DNA, the CDR3 is TGCGCCAGCAGTGACGGTCGGCGGGGCCGTGAAGCTTTCTTT. Its translation is CASSDGRRGREAFF. Together with reference TRBV5-1 and TRBJ1-1, the CDR3 gives the full variable domain: KAGVTQTPRYLIKTRGQQVTLSCSPISGHRSVSWYQQTPGQGLQFLFEYFSETQRNKGNFPGRFSGRQFSNSRSEMNVSTLELGDSALYLCASSDGRRGREAFFGQGTRLTVV.

This chain joins TRBV7-9 and TRBJ1-4, with D maybe TRBD1 (5 bases). Germline values: CDR1 SEHNR, CDR2 FQNEAQ (reference sequence). The CDR3 loop spans 16 amino acids. V lost 1 base to trimming and J lost 3 bases, with 12 bases between them. The CDR3 DNA is TGTGCCAGCAGCTTAGGATACGACAGACCTAATGAAAAACTGTTTTTT. Its translation is CASSLGYDRPNEKLFF.

The chain couples TRBV7-6 to TRBJ2-1; TRBD2 matches at 10 bases. The CDR3 is 16 residues long. V dropped 1 base and J dropped 8; count of bases not matched to a gene: 8. Germline V gene data show CDR1 as SGHVS and CDR2 as FNYEAQ. This CDR3 reads CASSLDGPSGSYEQFF. The CDR3 DNA is TGTGCCAGCAGCTTAGACGGGCCTAGCGGGAGCTATGAGCAGTTCTTC.

The chain joins TRBV28 to TRBJ2-7; 7 bases align to TRBD1. J was trimmed by 0 bases and V by 5 bases; bases with no gene match: 4. The CDR3 loop spans 14 amino acids. In germline, CDR1 is MDHEN, CDR2 SYDVKM. CDR3 DNA sequence: TGTGCCAGCAGTCCCGGGACAGCCTCCTACGAGCAGTACTTC. Amino acids: CASSPGTASYEQYF.

The chain uses TRBV7-3 and TRBJ2-2, with 10 bases that match TRBD1. Looked up from germline, CDR1 is SGHTA and CDR2 is FQGTGA. CDR3 length: 15 residues. Trimming at V came to 5 bases and at J to 8 bases, leaving 8 bases not matched to a gene. The CDR3 bases are TGTGCCAGCAGCCTAAGACAGGGGGCAGTGGGGGAGCTGTTTTTT. This gives the protein CASSLRQGAVGELFF. Full variable domain (remainder filled in from reference TRBV7-3 and TRBJ2-2): GAGVSQTPSNKVTEKGKYVELRCDPISGHTALYWYRQSLGQGPEFLIYFQGTGAADDSGLPNDRFFAVRPEGSVSTLKIQRTERGDSAVYLCASSLRQGAVGELFFGEGSRLTVL.

This clone was observed a handful of times. CDR3 nucleotide sequence: TGTGCCAGCAGTAGACAGGGAGTAAGCACCGGGGAGCTGTTTTTT. This gives the protein CASSRQGVSTGELFF. J is TRBJ2-2 and V is TRBV2; 7 bases map to TRBD1. Germline loops: CDR1 SNHLY, CDR2 FYNNEI. With V trimmed by 5 bases and J by 4 bases, 7 bases remained unmatched. The length of the CDR3 is 15 residues.

The genes are TRBV12-3 or TRBV12-4 and TRBJ2-5; tentative D call: TRBD1 (6 bases). V dropped 2 bases and J dropped 3 bases, with 7 bases sitting between them. This CDR3 has 13 amino acids. CDR3 nucleotides: TGTGCCAGCAGTTTAAAGGGGGAAGAGACCCAGTACTTC. It codes for CASSLKGEETQYF.

About this clone itself: One junction end disagrees with the germline gene, perhaps due to a read error. This rearrangement joins TRBV24-1 to TRBJ1-1; the D is unclear. This CDR3 spans 13 amino acids. Germline CDR1 is KGHDR and CDR2 is SFDVKD. The CDR3 here is CATSDFVNSEAFF. CDR3 DNA sequence: TGTGCCACCAGTGATTTTGTGAACTCTGAAGCTTTCTTT.

The chain links TRBV29-1 to TRBJ1-2; no clear D. CDR1 is SQVTM and CDR2 is ANQGSEA in the germline V gene. The CDR3 sequence is 14 residues long. V was shortened by 2 bases and J by 4 bases, with 14 bases between the two germline ends. CDR3 bases: TGCAGCGTTGAATCGGGAACTCAAGTCTATGGCTACACCTTC. It translates to CSVESGTQVYGYTF. Full variable domain (rest looked up from reference TRBV29-1 and TRBJ1-2): SAVISQKPSRDICQRGTSLTIQCQVDSQVTMMFWYRQQPGQSLTLIATANQGSEATYESGFVIDKFPISRPNLTFSTLTVSNMSPEDSSIYLCSVESGTQVYGYTFGSGTRLTVV.